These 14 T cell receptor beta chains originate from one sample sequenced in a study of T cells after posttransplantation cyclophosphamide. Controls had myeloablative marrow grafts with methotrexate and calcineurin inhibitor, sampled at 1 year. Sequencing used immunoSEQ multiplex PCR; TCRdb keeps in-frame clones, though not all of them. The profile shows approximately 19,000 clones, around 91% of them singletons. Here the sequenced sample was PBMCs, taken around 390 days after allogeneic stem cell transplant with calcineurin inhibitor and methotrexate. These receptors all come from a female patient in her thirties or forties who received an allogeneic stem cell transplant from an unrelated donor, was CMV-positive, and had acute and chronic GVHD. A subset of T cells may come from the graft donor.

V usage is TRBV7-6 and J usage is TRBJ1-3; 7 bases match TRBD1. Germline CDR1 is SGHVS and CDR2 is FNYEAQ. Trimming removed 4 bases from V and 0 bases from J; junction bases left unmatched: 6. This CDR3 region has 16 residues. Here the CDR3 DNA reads TGTGCCAGCAGCTCGACAGGGAGCGACTCTGGAAACACCATATATTTT. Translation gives CASSSTGSDSGNTIYF.

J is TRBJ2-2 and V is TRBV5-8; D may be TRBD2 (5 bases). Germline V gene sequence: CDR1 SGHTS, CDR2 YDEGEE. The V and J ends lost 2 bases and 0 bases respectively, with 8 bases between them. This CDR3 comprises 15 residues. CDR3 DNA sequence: TGTGCCAGCAGCTTTAACGGGGCGAACACCGGGGAGCTGTTTTTT. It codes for CASSFNGANTGELFF.

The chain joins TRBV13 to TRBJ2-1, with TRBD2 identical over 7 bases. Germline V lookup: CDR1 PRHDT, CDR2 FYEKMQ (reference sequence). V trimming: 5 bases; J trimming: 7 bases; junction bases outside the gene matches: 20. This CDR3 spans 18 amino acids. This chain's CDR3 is CASSQWLRRDYSRNEQFF. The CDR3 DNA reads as TGTGCCAGCAGCCAATGGCTGAGGCGGGACTATAGCAGAAATGAGCAGTTCTTC.

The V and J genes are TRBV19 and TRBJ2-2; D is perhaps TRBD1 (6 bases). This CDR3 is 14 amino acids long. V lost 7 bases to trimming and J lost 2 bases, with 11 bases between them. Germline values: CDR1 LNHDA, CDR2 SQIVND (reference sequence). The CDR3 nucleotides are TGTGCCAGTACCCGGACAGTAAACACCGGGGAGCTGTTTTTT. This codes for CASTRTVNTGELFF.

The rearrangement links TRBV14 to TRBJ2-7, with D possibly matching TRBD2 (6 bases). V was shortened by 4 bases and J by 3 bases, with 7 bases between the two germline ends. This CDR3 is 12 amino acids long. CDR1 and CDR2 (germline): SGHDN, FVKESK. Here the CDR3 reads CASSRDFYEQYF. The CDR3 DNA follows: TGTGCCAGCAGCCGGGACTTCTACGAGCAGTACTTC.

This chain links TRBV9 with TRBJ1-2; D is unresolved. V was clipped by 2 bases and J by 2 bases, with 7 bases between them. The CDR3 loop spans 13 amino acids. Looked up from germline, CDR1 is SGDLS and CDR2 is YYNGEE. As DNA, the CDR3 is TGTGCCAGCAGCGTTGACAAGAACTATGGCTACACCTTC. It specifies CASSVDKNYGYTF.

The CDR3 is CAWSRGGTEAFF. The CDR3 DNA reads TGTGCCTGGAGCCGGGGGGGCACTGAAGCTTTCTTT. This chain links TRBV30 with TRBJ1-1, with a weak D call TRBD1 (5 bases). Trimming stripped 3 bases from V and 4 bases from J, with 9 bases between. Germline CDR1 reads GTSNPN; CDR2 reads SVGIG (reference sequence). This CDR3 spans 12 amino acids. The full variable domain, its missing parts supplied by reference TRBV30 and TRBJ1-1, is SQTIHQWPATLVQPVGSPLSLECTVEGTSNPNLYWYRQAAGRGLQLLFYSVGIGQISSEVPQNLSASRPQDRQFILSSKKLLLSDSGFYLCAWSRGGTEAFFGQGTRLTVV.

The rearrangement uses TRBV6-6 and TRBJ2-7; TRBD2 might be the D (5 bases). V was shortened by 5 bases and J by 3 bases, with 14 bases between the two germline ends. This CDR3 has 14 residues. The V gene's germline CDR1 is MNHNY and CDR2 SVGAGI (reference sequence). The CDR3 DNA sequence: TGTGCCAGCAGTCGGACTGTCGGTATCTACGAGCAGTACGTC. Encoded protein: CASSRTVGIYEQYV.

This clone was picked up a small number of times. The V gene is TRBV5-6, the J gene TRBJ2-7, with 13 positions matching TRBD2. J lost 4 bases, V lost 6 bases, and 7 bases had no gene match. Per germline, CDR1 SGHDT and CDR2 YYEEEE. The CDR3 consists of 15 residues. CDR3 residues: CASTSGLAGLYEQYF. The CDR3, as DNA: TGTGCCAGCACCTCGGGACTAGCGGGACTATACGAGCAGTACTTC.

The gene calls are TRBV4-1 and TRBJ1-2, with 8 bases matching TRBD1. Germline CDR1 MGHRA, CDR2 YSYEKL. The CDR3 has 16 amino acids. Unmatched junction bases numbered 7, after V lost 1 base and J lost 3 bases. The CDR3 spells CASSQVADRADYGYTF. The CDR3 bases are TGCGCCAGCAGCCAAGTTGCGGACAGGGCCGACTATGGCTACACCTTC.

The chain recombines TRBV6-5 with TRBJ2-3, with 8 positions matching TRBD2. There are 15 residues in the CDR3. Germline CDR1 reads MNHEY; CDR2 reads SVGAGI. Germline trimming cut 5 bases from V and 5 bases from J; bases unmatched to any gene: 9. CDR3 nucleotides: TGTGCCAGCAGTCGACGGGAGGGCCGGGGAGATACGCAGTATTTT. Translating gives CASSRREGRGDTQYF.

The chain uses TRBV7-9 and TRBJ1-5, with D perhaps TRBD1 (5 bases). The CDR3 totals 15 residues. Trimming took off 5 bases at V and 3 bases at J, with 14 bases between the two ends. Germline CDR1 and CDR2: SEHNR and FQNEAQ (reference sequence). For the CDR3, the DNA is TGTGCCAGCAGCCTAGGGGCCAGTTCCAATCAGCCCCAGCATTTT. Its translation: CASSLGASSNQPQHF.

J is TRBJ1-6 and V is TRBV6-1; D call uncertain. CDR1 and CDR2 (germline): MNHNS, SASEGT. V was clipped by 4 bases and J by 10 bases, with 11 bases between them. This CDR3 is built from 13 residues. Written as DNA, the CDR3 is TGTGCCAGCAGTGCGCTAGGACTGTCACCCCTCCACTTT. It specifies CASSALGLSPLHF.

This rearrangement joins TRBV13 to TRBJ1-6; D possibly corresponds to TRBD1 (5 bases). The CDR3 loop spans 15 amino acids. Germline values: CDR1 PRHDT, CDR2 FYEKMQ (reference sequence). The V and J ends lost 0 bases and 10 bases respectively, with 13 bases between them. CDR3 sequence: CASSLGGDSQSPLHF. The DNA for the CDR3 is TGTGCCAGCAGCTTAGGAGGAGACAGCCAGTCACCCCTCCACTTT.